The 6 T cell receptor beta chains below all came from one sample that was sequenced in a study of identical twins. TCRdb re-analysed the 5' RACE reads in MiXCR, keeping a single row per CDR3 protein. Among 640,000 or so distinct CDR3 sequences listed, approximately 6.1% were seen once. Sequenced sample: naive T cells sorted from blood. Receptors were obtained from a young man in good health.

This clonotype was found a few times. The rearrangement joins TRBV7-2 to TRBJ2-1, with D perhaps matching TRBD2 (5 bases). This CDR3 has 17 amino acids. V was cut by 1 base and J by 0 bases, with 13 bases left in between. Germline V lookup: CDR1 SGHTA, CDR2 FQGNSA. Written as DNA, the CDR3 is TGTGCCAGCAGCTTAGGGCGCGAGCGGAGCTCCTACAATGAGCAGTTCTTC. Its translation is CASSLGRERSSYNEQFF.

This clonotype has a count of ten or more. The V call is TRBV5-1, the J call TRBJ1-4; TRBD1 matches 8 bases. From germline, CDR1 is SGHRS and CDR2 YFSETQ. The CDR3 consists of 13 residues. The ends lost 4 bases at V and 7 bases at J; junction bases unmatched: 3. CDR3 DNA sequence: TGCGCCAGCAGCACAGGACAGGGTGAAAAACTGTTTTTT. As protein: CASSTGQGEKLFF.

This clonotype was seen ten or more times. The genes are TRBV11-2 and TRBJ2-1, with 7 positions matching TRBD2. Germline CDR1 SGHAT, CDR2 FQNNGV. CDR3 length equals 15 residues. Losses at the gene ends were 2 bases for V and 6 bases for J; bases not matched to a gene: 7. CDR3 amino acids: CASSLFGGRPNEQFF. Here the CDR3 DNA reads TGTGCCAGCAGCTTATTTGGCGGGAGACCCAATGAGCAGTTCTTC.

There are many counts of this clonotype. V usage is TRBV20-1 and J usage is TRBJ1-2; D is unresolved. CDR3 length: 14 residues. Per germline, CDR1 DFQATT and CDR2 SNEGSKA (reference sequence). Trimming shortened V by 0 bases and J by 3 bases, and 11 bases separated the two germline ends. CDR3 nucleotide sequence: TGCAGTGCTAGAGATCAAGGGAATGACTATGGCTACACCTTC. Protein product: CSARDQGNDYGYTF.

At least ten counts were recorded for this clonotype. The V call is TRBV12-3 or TRBV12-4, the J call TRBJ2-3; D is unresolved. Trimming shortened V by 2 bases and J by 6 bases, and 15 bases separated the two germline ends. The CDR3 contains 15 residues. The CDR3 sequence is CASSLHWVQPDTQYF. The CDR3 DNA reads TGTGCCAGCAGTTTACACTGGGTGCAACCTGATACGCAGTATTTT.

The genes are TRBV9 and TRBJ2-7; a possible D gene is TRBD1 (6 bases). Trimming took 0 bases from V and 0 from J, leaving 16 bases between them. The CDR3 length is 17 residues. Per germline, CDR1 SGDLS and CDR2 YYNGEE. In nucleotides, the CDR3 is TGTGCCAGCAGCGTAGGTTGCCGGGACATCATCTCCTACGAGCAGTACGTC. Encoded protein: CASSVGCRDIISYEQYV.